One sample yielded the 25 T cell receptor beta chains listed below, sequenced in a study of T-cell memory formation after mild COVID-19. TCRdb re-analysed the 5' RACE reads in MiXCR, keeping a single row per CDR3 protein. The table lists hundreds of thousands of distinct CDR3 sequences, roughly 15% of them singletons. What was sequenced was PBMCs or a T cell subset sorted from them (not recorded which). The receptor set was obtained from an adult woman who had mild COVID-19 (a few samples of this study predate the infection). Cell type and time point are not known.

The V and J genes are TRBV30 and TRBJ2-2; D is uncertain. CDR1 is GTSNPN and CDR2 is SVGIG in the germline V gene (reference sequence). This CDR3 is 14 amino acids long. Trimming took off 0 bases at V and 6 bases at J, with 11 bases between the two ends. CDR3 amino acids: CAWSVAPVPGELFF. As DNA, the CDR3 is TGTGCCTGGAGTGTAGCGCCGGTCCCCGGGGAGCTGTTTTTT.

The chain carries TRBV7-2 and TRBJ1-4; D is ambiguous. Per the germline V gene, CDR1 is SGHTA and CDR2 is FQGNSA. The CDR3 is made up of 15 amino acids. The V gene lost 4 bases and the J gene lost 7 bases, with 16 bases spanning the gap. The CDR3 here is CASSSRAGKGEKLFF. CDR3 in DNA: TGTGCCAGCAGCTCCCGCGCGGGAAAAGGTGAAAAACTGTTTTTT.

The chain employs TRBV29-1 and TRBJ2-5; 8 bases line up with TRBD2. Germline V lookup: CDR1 SQVTM, CDR2 ANQGSEA. V lost 4 bases to trimming and J lost 5 bases; unmatched junction nucleotides: 9. The CDR3 runs 14 residues. This CDR3 reads CSVADGGVGETQYF. The CDR3 region has the DNA TGCAGCGTTGCCGACGGGGGGGTCGGGGAGACCCAGTACTTC.

This clonotype came up a few times. This chain joins TRBV6-6 and TRBJ2-2, with D uncertain. This CDR3 region has 13 residues. Trimming took 7 bases from V and 1 from J, leaving 7 bases between them. CDR1 and CDR2 (germline): MNHNY, SVGAGI (reference sequence). The CDR3 DNA reads TGTGCCAGCAATCGGGTGAACACCGGGGAGCTGTTTTTT. Translated, it gives CASNRVNTGELFF.

This clonotype was counted ten times or more. The gene calls are TRBV5-1 and TRBJ2-4, with a possible D match to TRBD1 (6 bases). V was clipped by 4 bases and J by 5 bases, with 19 bases between them. Per the germline V gene, CDR1 is SGHRS and CDR2 is YFSETQ. This CDR3 region has 16 residues. The CDR3: CASSLGQPAGENIQYF. The CDR3 DNA reads TGCGCCAGCAGCCTGGGACAACCTGCGGGCGAAAACATTCAGTACTTC.

The rearrangement uses TRBV5-5 and TRBJ1-2; D may be TRBD1 (5 bases). Germline values: CDR1 SGHKS, CDR2 YYEKEE (reference sequence). V lost 0 bases, J lost 4 bases, and 10 bases lay in between. This CDR3 is built from 14 residues. CDR3 sequence: CASSLVGESYGYTF. The CDR3 coding sequence is TGTGCCAGCAGCTTGGTAGGGGAGAGCTATGGCTACACCTTC. Full variable domain (rest looked up from reference TRBV5-5 and TRBJ1-2): DAGVTQSPTHLIKTRGQQVTLRCSPISGHKSVSWYQQVLGQGPQFIFQYYEKEERGRGNFPDRFSARQFPNYSSELNVNALLLGDSALYLCASSLVGESYGYTFGSGTRLTVV.

The chain joins TRBV20-1 to TRBJ1-2, with unresolved D. V lost 6 bases and J 8 bases, leaving 10 bases between the germline ends. CDR3 size: 10 residues. Per germline, CDR1 DFQATT and CDR2 SNEGSKA (reference sequence). CDR3 in DNA: TGCAGTGCCTGGAGAAACGGCTACACCTTC. It encodes CSAWRNGYTF.

This clonotype occurred a few times. The chain carries TRBV5-1 and TRBJ2-1, with 9 bases lining up with TRBD2. Germline values: CDR1 SGHRS, CDR2 YFSETQ. Trimming took 4 bases from V and 9 from J; bases not matched to a gene: 11. The CDR3 extends over 15 amino acids. The CDR3 spells CASSPGLAVLGEQFF. The CDR3 DNA sequence: TGCGCCAGCAGCCCGGGACTAGCTGTTTTGGGTGAGCAGTTCTTC.

This clonotype was seen only a few times. The rearrangement joins TRBV5-1 to TRBJ2-1; 13 positions match TRBD2. The J segment lost 5 bases and the V segment lost 4 bases, leaving 3 bases of the junction unmatched. CDR1 is SGHRS, CDR2 YFSETQ, per germline. This CDR3 is built from 15 residues. The CDR3 loop is CASSRTSGSNNEQFF. CDR3 DNA: TGCGCCAGCAGCAGGACTAGCGGGAGCAACAATGAGCAGTTCTTC. Full variable domain (rest looked up from reference TRBV5-1 and TRBJ2-1): KAGVTQTPRYLIKTRGQQVTLSCSPISGHRSVSWYQQTPGQGLQFLFEYFSETQRNKGNFPGRFSGRQFSNSRSEMNVSTLELGDSALYLCASSRTSGSNNEQFFGPGTRLTVL.

A word on this clonotype: A junction boundary mismatches the germline segment, possibly from a read error. The chain joins TRBV20-1 to TRBJ2-7; D perhaps matches TRBD1 (6 bases). This CDR3 comprises 14 residues. In germline, CDR1 is DFQATT, CDR2 SNEGSKA (reference sequence). The chain's CDR3 is CIASLDRQQAGQYF. Here the CDR3 DNA reads TGCATTGCTAGTCTTGACAGGCAGCAGGCTGGGCAGTACTTC.

The chain combines TRBV6-2 or TRBV6-3 with TRBJ2-1; TRBD2 matches at 7 bases. CDR1 and CDR2 (germline): MNHEY, SVGEGT. The CDR3 has 14 amino acids. The J segment lost 2 bases and the V segment lost 6 bases, leaving 4 bases of the junction unmatched. The CDR3 bases are TGTGCCAGCAGCCTGAGCGGGGCCTACAATGAGCAGTTCTTC. Translated: CASSLSGAYNEQFF.

The genes are TRBV6-2 or TRBV6-3 and TRBJ2-7; D may be TRBD2 (6 bases). The CDR3 is 14 residues long. Trimming stripped 6 bases from V and 0 bases from J, with 12 bases between. Germline V gives CDR1 MNHEY, CDR2 SVGEGT. CDR3 loop: CASRRDSVSYEQYF. The DNA of the CDR3 is TGTGCCAGCAGGCGGGATTCGGTCTCCTACGAGCAGTACTTC.

The chain links TRBV7-2 to TRBJ2-1; D gene unclear. Trimming removed 4 bases from V and 8 bases from J, with 6 bases in between. CDR1 is SGHTA and CDR2 is FQGNSA in the germline V gene. The CDR3 loop spans 11 amino acids. The CDR3: CASSSWDEQFF. The CDR3 coding sequence is TGTGCCAGCAGCTCTTGGGATGAGCAGTTCTTC.

This clonotype was picked up a small number of times. V usage is TRBV7-2 and J usage is TRBJ2-6, with unresolved D. Deletions cut 2 bases from V and 0 bases from J, with 14 bases between. The CDR3 totals 18 residues. Germline V CDR1 and CDR2: SGHTA, FQGNSA. The CDR3 DNA is TGTGCCAGCAGCTTAAAACAGAAGATGAGCTCTGGGGCCAACGTCCTGACTTTC. Translation gives CASSLKQKMSSGANVLTF.

The chain recombines TRBV2 with TRBJ1-1, with no clear D. The germline V and J ends were trimmed by 7 bases and 6 bases, with 18 bases remaining between them. CDR3 length: 14 residues. Germline V gene lookup returns CDR1 SNHLY and CDR2 FYNNEI. CDR3 DNA sequence: TGTGCCAGCATCCGGGTCCTGGGGAGCTCTGAAGCTTTCTTT. This translates into CASIRVLGSSEAFF.

In its sample, this clonotype was seen a few times. The chain has TRBV5-5 and TRBJ2-1; perhaps TRBD2 as D (6 bases). V was trimmed by 3 bases and J by 0 bases, leaving 13 bases between them. The CDR3 is 16 amino acids. Germline V gene data show CDR1 as SGHKS and CDR2 as YYEKEE (reference sequence). DNA for the CDR3: TGTGCCAGCAGCTCTCTGGCCGGGAGCTCCTACAATGAGCAGTTCTTC. Translated, it gives CASSSLAGSSYNEQFF. Supplemented by reference TRBV5-5 and TRBJ2-1, the full variable domain reads DAGVTQSPTHLIKTRGQQVTLRCSPISGHKSVSWYQQVLGQGPQFIFQYYEKEERGRGNFPDRFSARQFPNYSSELNVNALLLGDSALYLCASSSLAGSSYNEQFFGPGTRLTVL.

In DNA form, the CDR3 reads TGTGCCAGCAGTGAAAGCGGGACAGGATACAATCAGCCCCAGCATTTT. Amino acid sequence: CASSESGTGYNQPQHF. J is TRBJ1-5 and V is TRBV6-1; 8 nucleotides line up with TRBD1. Germline trimming cut 2 bases from V and 3 bases from J; bases unmatched to any gene: 6. Germline CDR1 MNHNS, CDR2 SASEGT. The CDR3 covers 16 residues.

This sequence joins TRBV2 and TRBJ2-5, with D tentatively TRBD1 (5 bases). V lost 6 bases, J lost 5 bases, and 13 bases lay in between. Germline V gene lookup returns CDR1 SNHLY and CDR2 FYNNEI. This CDR3 region has 13 residues. CDR3 sequence reads: CASRAAGYETQYF. The CDR3 DNA sequence: TGTGCCAGCAGAGCCGCAGGGTACGAGACCCAGTACTTC.

A few counts support this clonotype. The chain couples TRBV2 to TRBJ1-4; D is uncertain. The germline V and J ends were trimmed by 1 base and 7 bases, with 4 bases remaining between them. CDR1 and CDR2 from the germline V gene are SNHLY and FYNNEI. This CDR3 is 12 amino acids long. CDR3 DNA sequence: TGTGCCAGCAGTGAAGGGACTGAAAAACTGTTTTTT. This encodes CASSEGTEKLFF.

The gene calls are TRBV7-2 and TRBJ2-3; 9 bases are shared with TRBD2. The CDR3 totals 16 residues. Trimming cost V 1 base and J 2 bases; bases outside gene matches: 4. CDR1 is SGHTA, CDR2 FQGNSA, per germline. The CDR3 region has the DNA TGTGCCAGCAGCTTAGTGGCTAGCGGGACCACAGATACGCAGTATTTT. Protein sequence: CASSLVASGTTDTQYF. Based on the CDR3 plus reference TRBV7-2 and TRBJ2-3, the full variable domain is GAGVSQSPSNKVTEKGKDVELRCDPISGHTALYWYRQSLGQGLEFLIYFQGNSAPDKSGLPSDRFSAERTGGSVSTLTIQRTQQEDSAVYLCASSLVASGTTDTQYFGPGTRLTVL.

The chain combines TRBV3-1 with TRBJ1-4, with D unclear. V was clipped by 5 bases and J by 6 bases, with 13 bases between them. The CDR3 extends over 14 amino acids. Looked up from germline, CDR1 is LGHDT and CDR2 is YNNKEL (reference sequence). CDR3 region: CASSLGPYDEKLFF. The DNA of the CDR3 is TGTGCCAGCAGCTTAGGGCCATACGATGAAAAACTGTTTTTT.

This clonotype was observed a few times. The rearrangement uses TRBV3-1 and TRBJ2-4; no definite D call. Trimming left V 6 bases short and J 3 bases short, with 12 bases between. CDR3 length equals 14 residues. Germline V gives CDR1 LGHDT, CDR2 YNNKEL (reference sequence). The CDR3 spells CASSPLGIKNIQYF. The CDR3, as DNA: TGTGCCAGCAGTCCCCTAGGGATCAAAAACATTCAGTACTTC.

This sequence joins TRBV12-5 and TRBJ1-5; D is ambiguous. This CDR3 has 14 residues. Germline values: CDR1 LGHNT, CDR2 FRNRAP. Trimming left V 1 base short and J 9 bases short, with 13 bases between. This CDR3 is CASGLGLLEGPQHF. The CDR3 DNA reads TGTGCTAGTGGTTTGGGGCTTCTAGAAGGGCCCCAGCATTTT.

This clonotype was found a few times. The V and J genes are TRBV18 and TRBJ2-1; D perhaps matches TRBD2 (6 bases). CDR3 length: 16 residues. Germline lookup yields CDR1 KGHSH and CDR2 LQKENI. Deletions cut 5 bases from V and 2 bases from J, with 16 bases between. The CDR3 nucleotides read TGTGCCAGCTCAGCCGTTAGCGGTTCGGCCTACAATGAGCAGTTCTTC. Translated, it gives CASSAVSGSAYNEQFF.

This clonotype has more than one count but fewer than ten. This sequence joins TRBV20-1 and TRBJ1-1; tentatively, D is TRBD1 (5 bases). V was shortened by 0 bases and J by 4 bases, with 6 bases between the two germline ends. This CDR3 region has 12 residues. CDR1 is DFQATT, CDR2 SNEGSKA, per germline (reference sequence). The CDR3 is CSAREGGTEAFF. The CDR3 region has the DNA TGCAGTGCTAGAGAGGGGGGCACTGAAGCTTTCTTT.